These T cell receptor beta chains were read from a single sample in a study of blood T cell repertoires in COVID-19. Sequencing used immunoSEQ multiplex PCR; TCRdb keeps in-frame clones, though not all of them. The sample holds roughly 130,000 clones, 70% to 85% seen once. The sequencing input was peripheral blood. Receptors were obtained from a woman aged 70-85 years with acute or convalescent COVID-19. Each CDR3 is given with its conserved first and last residue. Fields, in order: CDR3 length, J gene, D gene, V gene, clone size, CDR3 DNA, CDR3 protein. The D gene is left open where the match is weak. Size is omitted from some rows. Given values are once, few, many or a class for expanded clones.

>13|TRBJ2-1|NA|TRBV6-2/TRBV6-3|NA
TGTGCCAGCAGTTACTCGATCGGGGTTAATCCGTTCTTC
CASSYSIGVNPFF
>19|TRBJ2-3|TRBD2|TRBV5-1|NA
TGCGCCAGCAGCCCGAGTGGTCTAGCGGGTTCTCATAGCACAGATACGCAGTATTTT
CASSPSGLAGSHSTDTQYF
>15|TRBJ2-3|TRBD2|TRBV4-3|NA
TGCGCCAGCAGCCAAGCCCGGGGGGGCGCTGATACGCAGTATTTT
CASSQARGGADTQYF
>15|TRBJ2-3|TRBD2|TRBV6-5|NA
TGTGCCAGCAGCATGGCTAGCGGGGGGACAGATACGCAGTATTTT
CASSMASGGTDTQYF
>11|TRBJ1-1|NA|TRBV29-1|once
TGCAGCGTTGCGGTAAACACTGAAGCTTTCTTT
CSVAVNTEAFF
>15|TRBJ1-1|TRBD1|TRBV11-3|NA
TGTGCCAGCAGCTTACAGGACAGGGCGAACACTGAAGCTTTCTTT
CASSLQDRANTEAFF
>14|TRBJ1-1|NA|TRBV3-1/TRBV3-2|NA
TGTGCCAGCAGCCAGAGGGAACTGAACACTGAAGCTTTCTTT
CASSQRELNTEAFF
>16|TRBJ2-1|TRBD2|TRBV11-2|NA
TGTGCCAGCAGCTTAGATCGTCTAGCGGGGGGGCAGCAGCAGTTCTTC
CASSLDRLAGGQQQFF
>15|TRBJ1-6|TRBD1|TRBV5-4|NA
TGTGCCAGCAGCTTGCCGGGACAGGCTAATTCACCCCTCCACTTT
CASSLPGQANSPLHF
>15|TRBJ1-3|TRBD1|TRBV25-1|NA
TGTGCCAGCAGTGCGCCCGGGACAGCAGGAAACACCATATATTTT
CASSAPGTAGNTIYF
>14|TRBJ2-2|TRBD1|TRBV19|NA
TGTGCCAGTATAGGGACAGGAAAATTCGGGGAGCTGTTTTTT
CASIGTGKFGELFF
>11|TRBJ2-7|NA|TRBV11-3|NA
TGTGCCAGCAGTCTGAGTAGCGAGCAGTACTTC
CASSLSSEQYF
>13|TRBJ2-5|NA|TRBV2|once
TGTGCCAGCATGGCGAGGACAGTGGGGACCCAGTACTTC
CASMARTVGTQYF
>14|TRBJ1-6|NA|TRBV7-8|NA
TGTGCCAGCAGCTCTCAGGGCTCAGTTTCACCCCTCCACTTT
CASSSQGSVSPLHF
>15|TRBJ2-1|NA|TRBV5-8|few
TGTGCCAGCAGCTTTGGGGGGGGGCTTATCGATGAGCAGTTCTTC
CASSFGGGLIDEQFF
>15|TRBJ1-3|NA|TRBV7-2|few
TGTGCCAGCAGCTTTCAGGGGAACTCTGGAAACACCATATATTTT
CASSFQGNSGNTIYF
>15|TRBJ1-1|NA|TRBV11-3|NA
TGTGCCAGCAGCTTAGATTACCGGGGGTTGACTGAAGCTTTCTTT
CASSLDYRGLTEAFF
>15|TRBJ2-1|TRBD1|TRBV5-1|NA
TGCGCCAGCAGCGCCGGGACAGCGCTTCTCAATGAGCAGTTCTTC
CASSAGTALLNEQFF
>17|TRBJ1-5|NA|TRBV15|few
TGTGCCACCAGCAACCCCCTAGGGACAATTAGCAATCAGCCCCAGCATTTT
CATSNPLGTISNQPQHF
>16|TRBJ1-6|NA|TRBV3-1/TRBV3-2|NA
TGTGCCAGCAGCAGCTGGGGGACGGGGGATCGATCACCCCTCCACTTT
CASSSWGTGDRSPLHF
>14|TRBJ2-5|NA|TRBV5-6|NA
TGTGCCAGCAGCCAACCCGTCGGGTTCGAGACCCAGTACTTC
CASSQPVGFETQYF
>13|TRBJ1-5|NA|TRBV6-5|NA
TGTGCCAGCCGCGAGTATAGCAATCAGCCCCAGCATTTT
CASREYSNQPQHF
>17|TRBJ2-3|TRBD1|TRBV4-3|NA
TGCGCCAGCAGCCAAGGCACAGGGGGGTCGGGCACAGATACGCAGTATTTT
CASSQGTGGSGTDTQYF
>13|TRBJ1-1|NA|TRBV29-1|NA
TGCAGCGCTCGAACAGGGCCGGCCACTGAAGCTTTCTTT
CSARTGPATEAFF
>14|TRBJ1-2|NA|TRBV5-8|NA
TGTGCCAGCAGCCTGGGTGTCAGGGGTTATGGCTACACCTTC
CASSLGVRGYGYTF
>14|TRBJ1-1|NA|TRBV6-5|NA
TGTGCCAGCAGTTACTCTAGGGGGAACACTGAAGCTTTCTTT
CASSYSRGNTEAFF
>16|TRBJ2-2|TRBD1|TRBV7-2|NA
TGTGCCAGCAGCTTAGGAGGATACAGGGGTACCGGGGAGCTGTTTTTT
CASSLGGYRGTGELFF
>13|TRBJ1-1|NA|TRBV7-6|NA
TGTGCCAGCAGCGCACAGGGACGCACTGAAGCTTTCTTT
CASSAQGRTEAFF
>14|TRBJ2-3|TRBD2|TRBV6-6|NA
TGTGCCAGCAGTTACAAGCGGGACCACCAACTGCAGTATTTT
CASSYKRDHQLQYF
>24|TRBJ1-5|NA|TRBV21-1|NA
TGTGCCAGCAGCAAAGTCCGGGTAGAAAAGGCCAGGGCATTGGCCTTCTATAGCAATCAGCCCCAGCATTTT
CASSKVRVEKARALAFYSNQPQHF
>15|TRBJ1-1|TRBD1|TRBV11-3|NA
TGTGCCAGCAGCTTAGGAGGGGGCGTGAACACTGAAGCTTTCTTT
CASSLGGGVNTEAFF
>13|TRBJ1-1|TRBD1|TRBV7-9|NA
TGTGCCAGCAGCCGGGACAGATATACTGAAGCTTTCTTT
CASSRDRYTEAFF
>14|TRBJ2-1|NA|TRBV5-1|few
TGCGCCAGCAGCTTGGGAGAGTTTACCAATGAGCAGTTCTTC
CASSLGEFTNEQFF
>16|TRBJ2-3|TRBD2|TRBV6-1|once
TGTGCCAGCAGTGAACTAGCGGGGGGGGGCTTGGATACGCAGTATTTT
CASSELAGGGLDTQYF
>13|TRBJ2-2|NA|TRBV19|once
TGTGCCAGTACCACAGGGAACACCGGGGAGCTGTTTTTT
CASTTGNTGELFF
>15|TRBJ2-6|NA|TRBV19|NA
TGTGCCAGTAGTAATAGAGGGGGTGGGGCCAACGTCCTGACTTTC
CASSNRGGGANVLTF
>13|TRBJ1-2|NA|TRBV6-2/TRBV6-3|NA
TGTGCCAGCAGTTACGGTAGGGGCTATGGCTACACCTTC
CASSYGRGYGYTF
>16|TRBJ1-2|TRBD1|TRBV2|NA
TGTGCCAGCCTTGGACAGGGCGCGTTACGAGGAAATGGCTACACCTTC
CASLGQGALRGNGYTF
>14|TRBJ1-1|TRBD1|TRBV6-5|NA
TGTGCCAGCAGAACAGGGGGTCCCGGCACTGAAGCTTTCTTT
CASRTGGPGTEAFF
>15|TRBJ1-2|TRBD1|TRBV14|NA
TGTGCCAGCAGCGTTGGACAGGGATACATGCAGGGCTACACCTTC
CASSVGQGYMQGYTF
>11|TRBJ2-2|NA|TRBV11-3|NA
TGTGCCATCGAGCGGGCAGGATCGGTGTTTTTT
CAIERAGSVFF
>13|TRBJ1-2|TRBD1|TRBV7-2|few
TGTGCCAGCAGCTTGACAGGGTACTATGGCTACACCTTC
CASSLTGYYGYTF
>14|TRBJ1-5|TRBD1|TRBV7-6|NA
TGTGCCAGCAGCTTTACAACAGGGGACCAGCCCCAGCATTTT
CASSFTTGDQPQHF
>16|TRBJ2-2|NA|TRBV10-3|once
TGTGCCATCAGTGGGCTGGAGGGGACCAACACCGGGGAGCTGTTTTTT
CAISGLEGTNTGELFF
>15|TRBJ2-2|TRBD1|TRBV30|NA
TGTGCCTGGAGTGTACGGCAGGGGGATACCGGGGAGCTGTTTTTT
CAWSVRQGDTGELFF
>14|TRBJ2-3|NA|TRBV10-3|once
TGTGCCATCAGTGCAGGCCCCTGGGTAGATACGCAGTATTTT
CAISAGPWVDTQYF
>16|TRBJ1-1|TRBD1|TRBV4-1|NA
TGCGCCAGCAGACTACAGGGGTCGGAACTCGGCACTGAAGCTTTCTTT
CASRLQGSELGTEAFF
>15|TRBJ2-1|TRBD2|TRBV7-3|once
TGTGCCAGCAGCTTAACCAGCGGGGAGTACAATGAGCAGTTCTTC
CASSLTSGEYNEQFF
>15|TRBJ2-3|NA|TRBV5-6|once
TGTGCCAGCAGCGAGCCCTACCGTAGCACAGATACGCAGTATTTT
CASSEPYRSTDTQYF
>14|TRBJ1-2|TRBD1|TRBV18|NA
TGTGCCAGCTCACCCGGACAGGGAGAAACCCCCTACACCTTC
CASSPGQGETPYTF
>15|TRBJ2-1|TRBD1|TRBV5-8|NA
TGTGCCAGCAGCTTGTGGACAGGGGACTACAATGAGCAGTTCTTC
CASSLWTGDYNEQFF
>15|TRBJ1-5|NA|TRBV5-8|NA
TGTGCCAGCAGCTTGGTCCGGGGGGCTCATCAGCCCCAGCATTTT
CASSLVRGAHQPQHF
>15|TRBJ2-3|NA|TRBV19|NA
TGTGCCAGTAGTAGCGCTTCGACTAGATTGGATACGCAGTATTTT
CASSSASTRLDTQYF
>13|TRBJ1-1|TRBD1|TRBV5-1|NA
TGCGCCAGCAGCCTGACAGGGGCCACTGAAGCTTTCTTT
CASSLTGATEAFF
>15|TRBJ1-4|TRBD1|TRBV27|NA
TGTGCCAGCAGGAGAAGAGGGACAGGCCCTGAAAAACTGTTTTTT
CASRRRGTGPEKLFF